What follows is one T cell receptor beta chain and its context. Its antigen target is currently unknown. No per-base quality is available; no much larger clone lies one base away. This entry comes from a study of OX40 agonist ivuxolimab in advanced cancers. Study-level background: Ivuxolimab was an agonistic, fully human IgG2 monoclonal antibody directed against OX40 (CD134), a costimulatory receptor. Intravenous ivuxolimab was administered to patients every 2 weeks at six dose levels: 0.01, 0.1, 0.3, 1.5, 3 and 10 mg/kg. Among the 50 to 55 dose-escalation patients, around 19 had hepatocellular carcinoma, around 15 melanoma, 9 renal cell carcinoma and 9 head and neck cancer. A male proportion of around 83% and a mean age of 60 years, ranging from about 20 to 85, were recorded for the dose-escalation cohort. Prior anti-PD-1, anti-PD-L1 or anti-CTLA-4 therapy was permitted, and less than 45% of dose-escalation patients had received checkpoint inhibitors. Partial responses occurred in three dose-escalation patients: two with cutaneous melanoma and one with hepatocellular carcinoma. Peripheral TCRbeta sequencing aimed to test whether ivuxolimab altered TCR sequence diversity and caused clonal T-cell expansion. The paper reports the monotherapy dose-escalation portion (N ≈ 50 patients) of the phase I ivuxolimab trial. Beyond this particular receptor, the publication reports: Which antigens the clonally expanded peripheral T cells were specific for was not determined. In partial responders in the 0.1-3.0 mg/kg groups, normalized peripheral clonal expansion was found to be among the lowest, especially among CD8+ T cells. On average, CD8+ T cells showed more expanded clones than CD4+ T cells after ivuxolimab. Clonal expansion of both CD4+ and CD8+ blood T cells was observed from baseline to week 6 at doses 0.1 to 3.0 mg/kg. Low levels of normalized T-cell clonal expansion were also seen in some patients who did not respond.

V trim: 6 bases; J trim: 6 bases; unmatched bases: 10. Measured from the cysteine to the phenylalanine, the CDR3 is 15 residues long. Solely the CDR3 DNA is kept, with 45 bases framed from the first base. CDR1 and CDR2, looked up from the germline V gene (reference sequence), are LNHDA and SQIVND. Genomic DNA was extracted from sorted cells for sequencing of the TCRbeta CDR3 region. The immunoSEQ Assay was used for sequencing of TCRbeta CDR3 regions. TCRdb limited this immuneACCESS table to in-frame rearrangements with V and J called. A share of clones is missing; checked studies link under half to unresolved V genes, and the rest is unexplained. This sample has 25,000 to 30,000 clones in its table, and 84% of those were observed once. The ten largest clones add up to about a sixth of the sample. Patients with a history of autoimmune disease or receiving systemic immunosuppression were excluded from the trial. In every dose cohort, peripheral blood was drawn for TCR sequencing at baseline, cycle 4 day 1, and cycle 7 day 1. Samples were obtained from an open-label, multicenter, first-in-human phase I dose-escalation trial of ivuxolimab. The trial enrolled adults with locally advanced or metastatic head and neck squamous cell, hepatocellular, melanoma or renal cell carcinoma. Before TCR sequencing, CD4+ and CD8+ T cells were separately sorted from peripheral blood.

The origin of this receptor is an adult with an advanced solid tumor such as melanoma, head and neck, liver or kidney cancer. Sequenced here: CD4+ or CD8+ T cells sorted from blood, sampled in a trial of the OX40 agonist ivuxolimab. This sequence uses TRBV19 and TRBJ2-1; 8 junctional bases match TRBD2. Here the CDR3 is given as CASRGAGAPLNEQFF. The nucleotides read TGTGCCAGTAGGGGAGCGGGGGCGCCTCTCAATGAGCAGTTCTTC.